These T cell receptor beta chains were read from a single sample in a study of cytotoxic CD8 clonotypes in ibrutinib-treated CLL. TCRdb's copy holds only in-frame clones and misses some; the assay was immunoSEQ multiplex PCR. The sample yields some 17,000 clones, around three fifths seen once. The input for sequencing was PBMCs, taken after 12 months of ibrutinib treatment. These receptors were taken from a human donor with chronic lymphocytic leukemia. Each CDR3 is given with its conserved first and last residue. The D gene is left open where the match is weak. For some rows the clone size is stated as once, few or many, or as a class when expanded; others skip it.

TRBV5-1	15	-	TRBD2	TRBJ2-5	TGCGCCAGCAGCCTTCTCCGGGAGGGGGGAGAGACCCAGTACTTC	CASSLLREGGETQYF
TRBV19	15	-	TRBD2	TRBJ2-1	TGTGCCAGTACCACTGGTAGCGGGAGTTACAATGAGCAGTTCTTC	CASTTGSGSYNEQFF
TRBV10-2	15	-	-	TRBJ1-4	TGCGCCAGCAGTGTAGGGGATGCAACTAATGAAAAACTGTTTTTT	CASSVGDATNEKLFF
TRBV7-8	16	-	-	TRBJ2-7	TGTGCCAGCAGCTCGGGATCCGCAGGGTCTCGGAACGAGCAGTACTTC	CASSSGSAGSRNEQYF
TRBV28	11	-	-	TRBJ1-1	TGTGCCAGCAGTTTACAGGTTGAAGCTTTCTTT	CASSLQVEAFF
TRBV6-5	13	few	-	TRBJ2-7	TGTGCCAGCAGTTACGGGCACAACTACGAGCAGTACTTC	CASSYGHNYEQYF
TRBV10-3	16	-	-	TRBJ2-2	TGTGCCATCAGTGAGTCAAGGGGCGCGGACACCGGGGAGCTGTTTTTT	CAISESRGADTGELFF
TRBV7-9	14	-	-	TRBJ1-5	TGTGCCAGCAGCTTAACAGGGAACAATCAGCCCCAGCATTTT	CASSLTGNNQPQHF
TRBV2	14	-	-	TRBJ2-4	TGTGCCAGCAGCGCGGACACCTACAAAAACATTCAGTACTTC	CASSADTYKNIQYF
TRBV7-3	15	few	TRBD1	TRBJ2-2	TGTGCCAGCAGCCTACAGGGGGTGAACACCGGGGAGCTGTTTTTT	CASSLQGVNTGELFF
TRBV29-1	10	-	-	TRBJ2-5	TGCAGCGTGGGGCAAGAGACCCAGTACTTC	CSVGQETQYF
TRBV19	16	-	-	TRBJ2-5	TGTGCCAGTAGTGCCAAAAGGACAGCCCTCCAAGAGACCCAGTACTTC	CASSAKRTALQETQYF
TRBV10-2	12	-	-	TRBJ2-2	TGCGCCAGCAGAGGGGGCACCGGGGAGCTGTTTTTT	CASRGGTGELFF
TRBV7-9	15	-	TRBD2	TRBJ2-3	TGTGCCAGCAGCGCAAGCGGGAGGGGTTCAGATACGCAGTATTTT	CASSASGRGSDTQYF
TRBV28	15	few	-	TRBJ1-5	TGTGCCAGCAGCTTTGGGACATTGAGCAATCAGCCCCAGCATTTT	CASSFGTLSNQPQHF
TRBV28	16	-	-	TRBJ2-2	TGTGCCAGCAGTTTAGGGTCCCTTTTGTACTCCGGGGAGCTGTTTTTT	CASSLGSLLYSGELFF
TRBV7-8	17	-	-	TRBJ1-5	TGTGCCAGCAGCTTTTGGGAGGGGTTTAGGAGCAATCAGCCCCAGCATTTT	CASSFWEGFRSNQPQHF
TRBV25-1	14	-	-	TRBJ2-3	TGTGCCAGCAGGGGGGGCTTTACCACAGATACGCAGTATTTT	CASRGGFTTDTQYF
TRBV11-3	15	-	TRBD1	TRBJ1-3	TGTGCCAGCAGCGTCCAGGGGGGCCCTGGAAACACCATATATTTT	CASSVQGGPGNTIYF
TRBV10-3	14	-	-	TRBJ1-2	TGTGCCATCACCTCCCCACAGGGATCGTATGGCTACACCTTC	CAITSPQGSYGYTF
TRBV29-1	16	-	TRBD2	TRBJ2-5	TGCAGCGCCCCGTCGACTAGCGGGGCCACCCAAGAGACCCAGTACTTC	CSAPSTSGATQETQYF
TRBV9	15	few	TRBD1	TRBJ2-1	TGTGCCAGCAGCGTAGGGGGACAGTCCTACAATGAGCAGTTCTTC	CASSVGGQSYNEQFF
TRBV6-5	15	-	-	TRBJ2-3	TGTGCCAGCAGTCCCCTGGGCAGCAGCACAGATACGCAGTATTTT	CASSPLGSSTDTQYF
TRBV18	15	-	-	TRBJ2-2	TGTGCCAGCTCACCAGGAAACAGTAACACCGGGGAGCTGTTTTTT	CASSPGNSNTGELFF
TRBV29-1	14	once	TRBD1	TRBJ2-3	TGCAGCGTTGGAACAGGGGTCCGAACAGATACGCAGTATTTT	CSVGTGVRTDTQYF
TRBV14	18	-	TRBD2	TRBJ2-6	TGTGCCAGCAGCCAACCTTTCGGGAGGGCCTCTGGGGCCAACGTCCTGACTTTC	CASSQPFGRASGANVLTF